This T cell receptor beta chain was identified in a study of blood T cell repertoires in COVID-19. Study-level information: Whether acute or convalescent, the COVID-19 samples came from the United States, Italy and Spain. PBMCs, B-cell-depleted T cells, or T cells were the source of the cDNA or gDNA that made up the material.

The CDR3 extends over 16 amino acids. The V end lost 3 bases, the J end lost 1 base, and 15 bases lay between the germline ends. The germline gives CDR1 LNHDA, CDR2 SQIVND (reference sequence). Authors' analysis steps: Reference gene primers were amplified, and this amplification served to estimate nucleated cell counts. Assay: immunoSEQ multiplex PCR; the TCRdb copy retains only in-frame clones and omits some. V, J and clone size derive from that table, while D and trimming were established from the DNA sequence. The sample carries tens of thousands of clones, roughly four fifths recorded once. The sequence came from a man between 65 and 85 years old with acute or convalescent COVID-19. The rearrangement joins TRBV19 to TRBJ2-5, with D possibly matching TRBD2 (7 bases). Sequencing input: peripheral blood. Here the CDR3 DNA reads TGTGCCAGTAGTATGGGGGGGCAGGGTTTCCAAGAGACCCAGTACTTC. Its protein is CASSMGGQGFQETQYF.